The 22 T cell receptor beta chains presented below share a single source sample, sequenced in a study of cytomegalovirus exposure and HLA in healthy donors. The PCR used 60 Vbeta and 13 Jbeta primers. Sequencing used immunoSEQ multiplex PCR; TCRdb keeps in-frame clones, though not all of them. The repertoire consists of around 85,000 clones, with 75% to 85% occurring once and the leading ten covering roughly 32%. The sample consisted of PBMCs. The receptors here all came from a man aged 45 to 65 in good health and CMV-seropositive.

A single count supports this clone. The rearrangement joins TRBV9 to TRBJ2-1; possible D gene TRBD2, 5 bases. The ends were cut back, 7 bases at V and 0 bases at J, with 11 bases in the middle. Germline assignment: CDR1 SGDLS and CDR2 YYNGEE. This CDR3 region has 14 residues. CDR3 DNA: TGTGCCAGCTCGACGGGAAGCTCCTACAATGAGCAGTTCTTC. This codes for CASSTGSSYNEQFF.

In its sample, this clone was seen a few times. The CDR3, as DNA: TGTGCCAGCAGAGTGGGGACTGAAGGGCCCCAGCATTTT. This gives the protein CASRVGTEGPQHF. V is TRBV5-4 and J is TRBJ1-5; a weak D match, TRBD1 (5 bases). The CDR3 is 13 residues long. Trimming removed 5 bases at V and 9 bases at J, with 15 bases between. Germline lookup yields CDR1 SGHNT and CDR2 YYREEE (reference sequence).

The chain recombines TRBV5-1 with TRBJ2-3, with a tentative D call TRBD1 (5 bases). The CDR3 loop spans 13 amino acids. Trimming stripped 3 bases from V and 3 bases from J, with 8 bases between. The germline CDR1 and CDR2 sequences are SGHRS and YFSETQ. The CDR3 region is CASSSRQTDTQYF. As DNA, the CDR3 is TGCGCCAGCAGCTCGAGACAGACAGATACGCAGTATTTT.

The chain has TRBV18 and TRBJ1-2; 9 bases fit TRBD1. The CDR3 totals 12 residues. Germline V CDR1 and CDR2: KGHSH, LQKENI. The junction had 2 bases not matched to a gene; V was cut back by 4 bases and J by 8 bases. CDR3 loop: CASSQTGGGYTF. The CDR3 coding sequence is TGTGCCAGCTCACAAACAGGGGGCGGCTACACCTTC.

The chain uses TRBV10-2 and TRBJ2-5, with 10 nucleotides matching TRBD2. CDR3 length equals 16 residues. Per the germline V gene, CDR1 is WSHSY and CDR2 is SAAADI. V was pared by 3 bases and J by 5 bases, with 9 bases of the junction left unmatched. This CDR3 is CASSDSPGLARETQYF. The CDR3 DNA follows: TGCGCCAGCAGTGATTCTCCGGGACTAGCGAGGGAGACCCAGTACTTC.

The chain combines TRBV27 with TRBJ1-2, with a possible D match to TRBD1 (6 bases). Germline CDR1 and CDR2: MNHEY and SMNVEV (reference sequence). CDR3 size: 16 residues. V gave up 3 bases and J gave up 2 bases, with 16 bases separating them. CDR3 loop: CASSFLITGLNYGYTF. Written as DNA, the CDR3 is TGTGCCAGCAGTTTCCTTATCACAGGGCTCAACTATGGCTACACCTTC.

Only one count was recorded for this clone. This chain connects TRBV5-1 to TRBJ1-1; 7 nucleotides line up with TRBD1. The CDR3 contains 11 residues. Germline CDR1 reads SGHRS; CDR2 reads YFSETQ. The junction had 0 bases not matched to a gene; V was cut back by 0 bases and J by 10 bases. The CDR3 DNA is TGCGCCAGCAGCTTGGGACAGGGAGCTTTCTTT. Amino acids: CASSLGQGAFF.

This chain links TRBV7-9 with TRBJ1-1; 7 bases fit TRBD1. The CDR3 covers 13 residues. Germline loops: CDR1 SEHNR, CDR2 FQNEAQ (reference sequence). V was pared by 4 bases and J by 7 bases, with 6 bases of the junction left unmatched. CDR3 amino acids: CASSSSGDSEAFF. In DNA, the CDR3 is TGTGCCAGCAGCTCTTCCGGGGACAGTGAAGCTTTCTTT.

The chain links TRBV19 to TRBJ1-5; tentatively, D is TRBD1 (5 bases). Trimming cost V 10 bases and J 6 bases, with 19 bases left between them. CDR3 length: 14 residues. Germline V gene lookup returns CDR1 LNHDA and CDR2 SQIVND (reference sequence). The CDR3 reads CAIGGAGLGQPQHF. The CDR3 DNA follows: TGTGCCATTGGGGGAGCGGGTTTAGGTCAGCCCCAGCATTTT.

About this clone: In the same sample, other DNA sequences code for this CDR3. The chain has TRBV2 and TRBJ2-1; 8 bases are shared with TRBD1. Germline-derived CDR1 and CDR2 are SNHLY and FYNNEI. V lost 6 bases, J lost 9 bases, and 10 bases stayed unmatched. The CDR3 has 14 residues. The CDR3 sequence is CASRPDRDAGEQFF. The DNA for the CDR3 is TGTGCCAGCAGGCCGGACAGGGATGCGGGTGAGCAGTTCTTC.

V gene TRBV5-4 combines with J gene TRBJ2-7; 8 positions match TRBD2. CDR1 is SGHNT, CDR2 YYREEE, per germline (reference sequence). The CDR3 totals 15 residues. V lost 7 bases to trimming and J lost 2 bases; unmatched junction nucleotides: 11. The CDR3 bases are TGTGCCAGCGGTGGAGCGGGAGATCATCCCTACGAGCAGTACTTC. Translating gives CASGGAGDHPYEQYF.

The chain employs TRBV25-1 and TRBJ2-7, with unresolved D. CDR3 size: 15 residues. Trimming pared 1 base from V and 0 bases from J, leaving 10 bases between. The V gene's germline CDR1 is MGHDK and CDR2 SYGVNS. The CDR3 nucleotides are TGTGCCAGCAGTGAATCTCGATTCAGCTCCTACGAGCAGTACTTC. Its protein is CASSESRFSSYEQYF.

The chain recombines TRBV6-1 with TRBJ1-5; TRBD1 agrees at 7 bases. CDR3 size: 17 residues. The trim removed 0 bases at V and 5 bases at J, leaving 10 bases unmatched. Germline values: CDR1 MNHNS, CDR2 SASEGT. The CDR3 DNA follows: TGTGCCAGCAGTGAAGCGCTGTGGGCAACAGGGGATCAGCCCCAGCATTTT. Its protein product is CASSEALWATGDQPQHF.

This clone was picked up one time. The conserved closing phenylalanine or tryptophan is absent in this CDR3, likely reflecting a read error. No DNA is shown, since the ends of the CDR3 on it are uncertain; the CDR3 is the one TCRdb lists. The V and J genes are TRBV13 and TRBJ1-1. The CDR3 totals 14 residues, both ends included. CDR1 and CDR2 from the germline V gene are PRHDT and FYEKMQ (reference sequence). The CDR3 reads CASSHKRRNVAPAL.

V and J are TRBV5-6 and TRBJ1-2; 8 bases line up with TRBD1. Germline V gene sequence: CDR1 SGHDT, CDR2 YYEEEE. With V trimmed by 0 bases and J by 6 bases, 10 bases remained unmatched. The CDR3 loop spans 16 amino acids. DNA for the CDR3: TGTGCCAGCAGCTTGGATCTTACGGCAGGGGGCAATGGCTACACCTTC. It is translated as CASSLDLTAGGNGYTF.

CDR3 sequence (DNA): TGTGCCAGCAGTTACCAGGGTACTGGCCCATCCGAGCAGTACTTC. As protein: CASSYQGTGPSEQYF. The V call is TRBV6-5, the J call TRBJ2-7, with D possibly TRBD1 on 5 matching bases. Looked up from germline, CDR1 is MNHEY and CDR2 is SVGAGI. The CDR3 runs 15 residues. With 2 bases removed from V and 6 bases from J, the gap between germline ends came to 17 bases.

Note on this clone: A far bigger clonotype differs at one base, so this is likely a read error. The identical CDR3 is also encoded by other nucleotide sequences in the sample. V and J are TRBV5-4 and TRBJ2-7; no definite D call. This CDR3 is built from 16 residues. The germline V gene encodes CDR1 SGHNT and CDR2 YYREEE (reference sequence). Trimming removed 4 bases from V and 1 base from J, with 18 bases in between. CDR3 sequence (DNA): TGTGCCAGCAGCCAAGATCGCGCCCTGATTTCCTACGAGCAGTACTTC. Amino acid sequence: CASSQDRALISYEQYF.

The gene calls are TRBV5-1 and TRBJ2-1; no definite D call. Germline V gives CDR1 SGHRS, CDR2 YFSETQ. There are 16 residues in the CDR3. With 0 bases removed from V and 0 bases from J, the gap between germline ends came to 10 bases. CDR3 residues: CASSLDAFLSYNEQFF. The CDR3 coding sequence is TGCGCCAGCAGCTTGGACGCGTTCCTCTCCTACAATGAGCAGTTCTTC. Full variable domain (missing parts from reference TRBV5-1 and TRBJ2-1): KAGVTQTPRYLIKTRGQQVTLSCSPISGHRSVSWYQQTPGQGLQFLFEYFSETQRNKGNFPGRFSGRQFSNSRSEMNVSTLELGDSALYLCASSLDAFLSYNEQFFGPGTRLTVL.

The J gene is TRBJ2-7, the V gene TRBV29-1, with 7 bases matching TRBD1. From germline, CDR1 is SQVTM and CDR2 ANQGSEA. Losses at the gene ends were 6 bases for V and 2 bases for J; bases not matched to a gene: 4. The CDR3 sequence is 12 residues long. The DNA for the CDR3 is TGCAGCGTATGGGACAGAGCCTACGAGCAGTACTTC. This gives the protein CSVWDRAYEQYF.

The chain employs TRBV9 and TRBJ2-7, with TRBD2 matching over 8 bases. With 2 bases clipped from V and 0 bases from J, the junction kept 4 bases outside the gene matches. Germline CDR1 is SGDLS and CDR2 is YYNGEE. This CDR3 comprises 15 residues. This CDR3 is CASSVGLAPSYEQYF. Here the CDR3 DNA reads TGTGCCAGCAGCGTTGGACTAGCCCCCTCCTACGAGCAGTACTTC.

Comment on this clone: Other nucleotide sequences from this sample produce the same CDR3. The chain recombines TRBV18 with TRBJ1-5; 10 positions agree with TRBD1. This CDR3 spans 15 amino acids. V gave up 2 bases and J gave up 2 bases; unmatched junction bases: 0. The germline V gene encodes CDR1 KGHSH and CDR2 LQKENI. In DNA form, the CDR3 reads TGTGCCAGCTCACCAGGGACAGGGGGCAATCAGCCCCAGCATTTT. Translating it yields CASSPGTGGNQPQHF.

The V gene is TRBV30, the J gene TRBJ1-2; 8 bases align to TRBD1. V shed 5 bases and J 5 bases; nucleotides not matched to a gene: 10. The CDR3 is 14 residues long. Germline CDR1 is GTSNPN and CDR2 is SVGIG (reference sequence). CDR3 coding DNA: TGTGCCTGGGTTCGGACAGGGCTTTGGTATGGCTACACCTTC. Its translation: CAWVRTGLWYGYTF.